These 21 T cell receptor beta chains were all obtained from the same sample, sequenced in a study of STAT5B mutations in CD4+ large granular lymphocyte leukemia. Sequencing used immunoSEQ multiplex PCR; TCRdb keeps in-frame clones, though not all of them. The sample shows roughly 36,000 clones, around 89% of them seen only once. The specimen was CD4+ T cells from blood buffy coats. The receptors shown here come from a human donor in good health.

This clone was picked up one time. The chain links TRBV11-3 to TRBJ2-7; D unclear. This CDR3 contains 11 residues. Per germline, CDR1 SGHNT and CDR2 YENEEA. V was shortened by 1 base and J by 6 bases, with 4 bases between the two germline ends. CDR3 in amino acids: CASSLAAEQYF. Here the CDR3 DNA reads TGTGCCAGCAGCTTAGCTGCCGAGCAGTACTTC.

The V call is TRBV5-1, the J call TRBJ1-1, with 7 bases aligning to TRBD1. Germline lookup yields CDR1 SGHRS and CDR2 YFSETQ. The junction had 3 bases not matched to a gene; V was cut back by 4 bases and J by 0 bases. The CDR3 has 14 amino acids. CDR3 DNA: TGCGCCAGCAGCATTAGGGGGCTGAACACTGAAGCTTTCTTT. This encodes CASSIRGLNTEAFF.

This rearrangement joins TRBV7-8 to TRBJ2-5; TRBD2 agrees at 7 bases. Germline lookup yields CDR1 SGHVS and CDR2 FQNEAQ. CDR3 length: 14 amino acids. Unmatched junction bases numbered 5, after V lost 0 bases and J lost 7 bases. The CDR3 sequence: CASSLAPGGGTQYF. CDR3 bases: TGTGCCAGCAGCTTAGCACCGGGAGGAGGGACCCAGTACTTC.

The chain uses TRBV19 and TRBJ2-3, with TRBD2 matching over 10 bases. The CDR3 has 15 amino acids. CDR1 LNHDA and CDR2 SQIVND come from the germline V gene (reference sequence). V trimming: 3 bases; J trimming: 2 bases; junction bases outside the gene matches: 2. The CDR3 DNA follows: TGTGCCAGTAGTATCGGACTAGCGGTCACAGATACGCAGTATTTT. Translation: CASSIGLAVTDTQYF.

The CDR3 loop reads CASTPGEGETQYF. The DNA for the CDR3 is TGTGCCAGCACCCCGGGGGAGGGAGAGACCCAGTACTTC. V and J are TRBV11-3 and TRBJ2-5; 7 nucleotides align to TRBD2. CDR1 and CDR2 (germline): SGHNT, YENEEA. The CDR3 loop spans 13 amino acids. J lost 4 bases, V lost 7 bases, and 6 bases had no gene match.

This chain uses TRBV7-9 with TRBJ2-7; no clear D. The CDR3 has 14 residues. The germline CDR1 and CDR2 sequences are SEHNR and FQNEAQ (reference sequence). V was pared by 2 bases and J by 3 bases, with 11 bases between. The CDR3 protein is CASSLSGAYYEQYF. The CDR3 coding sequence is TGTGCCAGCAGCTTATCAGGAGCCTACTACGAGCAGTACTTC.

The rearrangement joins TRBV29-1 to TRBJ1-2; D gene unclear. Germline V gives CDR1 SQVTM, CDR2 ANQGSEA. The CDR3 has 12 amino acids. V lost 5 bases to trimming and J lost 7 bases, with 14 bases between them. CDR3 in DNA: TGCAGCGTTCTCGGGAGACGAGGTGGCTACACCTTC. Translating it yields CSVLGRRGGYTF.

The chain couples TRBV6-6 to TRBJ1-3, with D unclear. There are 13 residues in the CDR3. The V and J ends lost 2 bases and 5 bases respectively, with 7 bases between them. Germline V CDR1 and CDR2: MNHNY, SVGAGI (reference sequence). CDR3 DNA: TGTGCCAGCAGTTACGCGGCGAGAAACACCATATATTTT. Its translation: CASSYAARNTIYF.

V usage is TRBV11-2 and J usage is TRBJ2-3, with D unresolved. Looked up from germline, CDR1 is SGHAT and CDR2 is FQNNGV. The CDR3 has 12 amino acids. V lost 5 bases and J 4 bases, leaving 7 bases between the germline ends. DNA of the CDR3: TGTGCCAGCAGCCCCCAAGCAGATACGCAGTATTTT. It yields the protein CASSPQADTQYF.

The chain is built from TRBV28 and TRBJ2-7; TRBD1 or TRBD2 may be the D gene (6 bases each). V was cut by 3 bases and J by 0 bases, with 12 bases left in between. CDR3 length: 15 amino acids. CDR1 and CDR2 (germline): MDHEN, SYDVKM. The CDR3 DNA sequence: TGTGCCAGCAGTTTCGGGGGCCGTAGCTCCTACGAGCAGTACTTC. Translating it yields CASSFGGRSSYEQYF.

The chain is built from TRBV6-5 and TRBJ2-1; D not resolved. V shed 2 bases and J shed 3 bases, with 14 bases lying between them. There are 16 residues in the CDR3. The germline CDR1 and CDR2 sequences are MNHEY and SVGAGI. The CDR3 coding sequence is TGTGCCAGCAGTTACACCGACTCCCGAAGCTACAATGAGCAGTTCTTC. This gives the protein CASSYTDSRSYNEQFF.

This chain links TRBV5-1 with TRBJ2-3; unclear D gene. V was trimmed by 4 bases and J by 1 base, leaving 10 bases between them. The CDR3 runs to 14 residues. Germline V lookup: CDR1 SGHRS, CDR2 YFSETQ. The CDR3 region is CASSGGSGTDTQYF. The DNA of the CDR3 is TGCGCCAGCAGCGGTGGCAGCGGCACAGATACGCAGTATTTT.

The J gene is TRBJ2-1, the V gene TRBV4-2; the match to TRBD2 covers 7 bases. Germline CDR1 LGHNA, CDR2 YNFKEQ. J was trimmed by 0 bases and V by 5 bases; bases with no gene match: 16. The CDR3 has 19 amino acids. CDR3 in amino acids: CASSGAGGEAASSYNEQFF. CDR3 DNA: TGTGCCAGCAGCGGAGCTGGGGGGGAAGCGGCTAGCTCCTACAATGAGCAGTTCTTC.

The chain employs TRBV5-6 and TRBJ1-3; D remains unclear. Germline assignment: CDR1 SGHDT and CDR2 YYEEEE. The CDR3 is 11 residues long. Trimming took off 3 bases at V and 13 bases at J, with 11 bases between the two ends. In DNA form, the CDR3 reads TGTGCCAGCAGCTCCGACTATTCTATATATTTT. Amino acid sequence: CASSSDYSIYF.

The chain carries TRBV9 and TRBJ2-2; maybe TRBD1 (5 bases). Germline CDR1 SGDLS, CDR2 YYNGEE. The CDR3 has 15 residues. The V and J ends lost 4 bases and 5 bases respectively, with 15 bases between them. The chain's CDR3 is CASSPPSGITGELFF. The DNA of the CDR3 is TGTGCCAGCAGCCCCCCCTCAGGGATAACCGGGGAGCTGTTTTTT.

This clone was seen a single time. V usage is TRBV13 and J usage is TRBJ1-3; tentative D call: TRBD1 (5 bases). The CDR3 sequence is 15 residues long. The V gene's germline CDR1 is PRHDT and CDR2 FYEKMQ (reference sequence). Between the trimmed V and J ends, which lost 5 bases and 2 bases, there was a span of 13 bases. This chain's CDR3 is CASSRSGMAGNTIYF. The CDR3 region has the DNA TGTGCCAGCAGCCGTTCAGGGATGGCTGGAAACACCATATATTTT.

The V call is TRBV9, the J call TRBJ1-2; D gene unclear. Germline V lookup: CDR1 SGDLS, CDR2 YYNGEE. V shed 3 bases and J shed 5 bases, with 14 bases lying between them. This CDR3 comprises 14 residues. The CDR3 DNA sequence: TGTGCCAGCAGCGCCTCCCACAGATTATATGGCTACACCTTC. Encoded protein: CASSASHRLYGYTF.

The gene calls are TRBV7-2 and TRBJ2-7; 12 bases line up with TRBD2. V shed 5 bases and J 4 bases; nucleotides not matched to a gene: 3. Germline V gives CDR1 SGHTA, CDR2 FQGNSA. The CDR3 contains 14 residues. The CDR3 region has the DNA TGTGCCAGCAGCGGACTAGCGGGGCCATACGAGCAGTACTTC. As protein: CASSGLAGPYEQYF.

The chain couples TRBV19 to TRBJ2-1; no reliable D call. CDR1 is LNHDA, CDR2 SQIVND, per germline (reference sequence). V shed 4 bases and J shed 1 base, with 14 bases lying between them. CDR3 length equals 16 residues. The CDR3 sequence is CASSSSARRSYNEQFF. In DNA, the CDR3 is TGTGCCAGTAGTAGCTCAGCCCGAAGATCCTACAATGAGCAGTTCTTC.

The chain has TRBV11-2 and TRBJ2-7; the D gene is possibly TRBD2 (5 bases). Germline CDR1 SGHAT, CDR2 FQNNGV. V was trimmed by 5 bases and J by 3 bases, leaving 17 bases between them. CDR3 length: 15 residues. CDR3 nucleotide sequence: TGTGCCAGCAGCAATCGCACAGCGGCATTCTACGAGCAGTACTTC. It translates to CASSNRTAAFYEQYF.

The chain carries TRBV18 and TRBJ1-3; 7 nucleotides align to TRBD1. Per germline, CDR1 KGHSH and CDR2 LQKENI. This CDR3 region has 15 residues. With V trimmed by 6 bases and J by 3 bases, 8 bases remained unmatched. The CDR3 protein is CASSPQRDSGNTIYF. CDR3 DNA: TGTGCCAGCTCCCCCCAGCGGGACAGTGGAAACACCATATATTTT.